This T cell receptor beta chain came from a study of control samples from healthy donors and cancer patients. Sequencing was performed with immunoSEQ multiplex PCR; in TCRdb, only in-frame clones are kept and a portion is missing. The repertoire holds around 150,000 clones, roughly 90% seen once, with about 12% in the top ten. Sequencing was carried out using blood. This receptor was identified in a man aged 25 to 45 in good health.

CDR3 DNA: TGTGCCAGCAGCTTAGGGTCTAGCGGGGATACCAGCTCCTACGAGCAGTACTTC. It translates to CASSLGSSGDTSSYEQYF. This chain uses TRBV7-3 with TRBJ2-7; 9 bases match TRBD2. Germline trimming cut 2 bases from V and 0 bases from J; bases unmatched to any gene: 11. This CDR3 has 18 residues. Germline V CDR1 and CDR2: SGHTA, FQGTGA.